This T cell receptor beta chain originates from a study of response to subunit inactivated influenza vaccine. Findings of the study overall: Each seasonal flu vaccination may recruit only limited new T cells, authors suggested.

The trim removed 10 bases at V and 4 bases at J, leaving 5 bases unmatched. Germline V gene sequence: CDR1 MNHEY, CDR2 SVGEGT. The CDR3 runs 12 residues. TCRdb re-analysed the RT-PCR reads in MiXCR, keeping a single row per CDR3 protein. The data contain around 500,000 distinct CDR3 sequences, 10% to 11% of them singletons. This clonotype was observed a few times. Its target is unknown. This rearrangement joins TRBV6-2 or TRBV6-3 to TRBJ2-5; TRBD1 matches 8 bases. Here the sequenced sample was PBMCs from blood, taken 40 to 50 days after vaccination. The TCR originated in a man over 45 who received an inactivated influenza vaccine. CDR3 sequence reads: CATWTGIETQYF. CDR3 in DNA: TGTGCCACCTGGACAGGGATAGAGACCCAGTACTTC.